This T cell receptor (beta chain) was sequenced for a study of T cell repertoires in cytomegalovirus infection. On the study more broadly: Well-studied HLA-B-restricted CMV epitopes were used in the study alongside recently identified HLA-C-restricted ones. Carrying CMV and the relevant HLA type showed in public TCR beta signatures.

TCRdb analysed the reads with MiXCR anew, one entry per CDR3 protein. In the table there are under 850,000 distinct CDR3 sequences, about 33% of which are singletons. The CDR3 length is 10 residues. V shed 8 bases and J shed 9 bases, with 8 bases lying between them. As to this clonotype: What it binds is not known.

Study conclusions and caveats: Cumulative frequency (of public TCR beta family members) identified carriers of CMV plus the relevant HLA. Clonotypes of TCR beta that were HLA-C-restricted and CMV-specific dominated the ex vivo response.

This sample comprised cultured PBMCs, obtained from culture after CMV antigen stimulation. This rearrangement joins TRBV12-3 or TRBV12-4 to TRBJ2-1, with unresolved D. This TCR came from a human donor in good health (CMV status not recorded). Some clones in this sample may be carry-over from other donors' samples. The CDR3 DNA reads as TGTGCCAGCGGAAGGCGTGAGCAGTTCTTC. Encoded protein: CASGRREQFF.